One sample yielded the 32 T cell receptor beta chains listed below, sequenced in a study of CD8 T cells in Susac syndrome. Random hexamers were used to reverse transcribe roughly 0.45 to 1 ug of RNA. TCRdb ran MiXCR on the immunoSEQ multiplex PCR reads and lists one entry per CDR3 protein. The sample records more than 150,000 distinct CDR3 sequences, 85% to 95% being singletons. The specimen was CD8+ T cells from PBMCs. These receptors were collected from a human donor with Susac syndrome.

This chain uses TRBV12-3 or TRBV12-4 with TRBJ2-7; D gene ambiguous. This CDR3 has 13 residues. Trimming stripped 6 bases from V and 2 bases from J, with 11 bases between. The CDR3 sequence is CASSPAIPYEQYF. The CDR3 DNA is TGTGCCAGCAGCCCTGCTATCCCCTACGAGCAGTACTTC.

CDR3 in amino acids: CSAPTQGNHEQFF. The CDR3 region has the DNA TGCAGTGCCCCTACACAGGGTAATCATGAGCAGTTCTTC. The chain couples TRBV20-1 to TRBJ2-1; tentative D call: TRBD1 (6 bases). The germline CDR1 and CDR2 sequences are DFQATT and SNEGSKA (reference sequence). Trimming shortened V by 6 bases and J by 8 bases, and 17 bases separated the two germline ends. CDR3 length: 13 amino acids.

The chain couples TRBV4-1 to TRBJ2-5, with 8 bases aligning to TRBD1. The CDR3 runs 15 residues. CDR1 and CDR2 from the germline V gene are MGHRA and YSYEKL. Unmatched junction bases numbered 6, after V lost 4 bases and J lost 2 bases. The CDR3 protein is CASSRKDRDQETQYF. The CDR3 region has the DNA TGCGCCAGCAGCCGAAAGGACAGGGATCAAGAGACCCAGTACTTC.

The V call is TRBV7-2, the J call TRBJ1-2; D gene unclear. The CDR3 contains 15 residues. The V and J ends lost 5 bases and 4 bases respectively, with 17 bases between them. CDR1 is SGHTA and CDR2 is FQGNSA in the germline V gene. The CDR3 here is CASSLQGEATYGYTF. DNA for the CDR3: TGTGCCAGCAGCCTGCAAGGTGAAGCCACCTATGGCTACACCTTC.

The rearrangement links TRBV4-1 to TRBJ1-5; D is undetermined. Trimming removed 6 bases at V and 0 bases at J, with 12 bases between. The V gene's germline CDR1 is MGHRA and CDR2 YSYEKL. This CDR3 spans 15 amino acids. CDR3 DNA: TGCGCCAGCAGAACCGACACCGGTAGCAATCAGCCCCAGCATTTT. It encodes CASRTDTGSNQPQHF.

This chain links TRBV20-1 with TRBJ1-5; D might be TRBD1 (5 bases). The V end was cut by 4 bases, the J end by 6 bases, with 19 bases between. Germline CDR1 is DFQATT and CDR2 is SNEGSKA (reference sequence). The CDR3 loop spans 15 amino acids. CDR3 loop: CSAISGNTPFQPQHF. The DNA for the CDR3 is TGCAGTGCTATCTCAGGGAATACCCCCTTTCAGCCCCAGCATTTT.

V is TRBV7-3 and J is TRBJ2-2; 8 nucleotides agree with TRBD2. V shed 5 bases, J shed 0 bases, and the junction held 5 bases outside the gene matches. The length of the CDR3 is 16 residues. The germline V gene encodes CDR1 SGHTA and CDR2 FQGTGA. The CDR3: CASSPTSGSNTGELFF. The CDR3 region has the DNA TGTGCCAGCAGCCCTACTAGCGGTTCGAACACCGGGGAGCTGTTTTTT.

V and J are TRBV18 and TRBJ1-1; 8 bases agree with TRBD1. V shed 6 bases, J shed 2 bases, and the junction held 8 bases outside the gene matches. The CDR3 is made up of 15 amino acids. Germline V gives CDR1 KGHSH, CDR2 LQKENI. CDR3: CASSPRDRSNTEAFF. CDR3 coding DNA: TGTGCCAGCTCGCCCAGGGACAGGAGTAACACTGAAGCTTTCTTT.

DNA for the CDR3: TGTGCCAGCAGTTGGGACAGGACCCTGACGGAGCAGTACTTC. Its protein is CASSWDRTLTEQYF. This chain uses TRBV27 with TRBJ2-7; 8 bases match TRBD1. The CDR3 spans 14 residues. CDR1 is MNHEY, CDR2 SMNVEV, per germline (reference sequence). V was pared by 4 bases and J by 7 bases, with 9 bases of the junction left unmatched.

The V call is TRBV23-1, the J call TRBJ1-5, with 9 bases that match TRBD1. TRBV23-1 is placed among ORFs of uncertain function. Germline trimming cut 2 bases from V and 2 bases from J; bases unmatched to any gene: 4. This CDR3 contains 16 residues. CDR3 in amino acids: CASSQARDRGNQPQHF. The CDR3 DNA is TGCGCCAGCAGTCAAGCTCGGGACAGGGGCAATCAGCCCCAGCATTTT.

The chain joins TRBV6-1 to TRBJ2-3; D is undetermined. The CDR3 has 14 residues. Germline V gene lookup returns CDR1 MNHNS and CDR2 SASEGT. V was clipped by 7 bases and J by 4 bases, with 15 bases between them. CDR3 DNA sequence: TGTGCCAGCACCTTAGGCGGAATTGCAGATACGCAGTATTTT. Its translation: CASTLGGIADTQYF.

The chain's CDR3 is CASSQGYRTRGDYGYTF. DNA for the CDR3: TGTGCCAGCAGCCAAGGATACAGGACCCGCGGGGACTATGGCTACACCTTC. V gene TRBV14 combines with J gene TRBJ1-2; TRBD1 is a possible D gene (5 bases). The CDR3 covers 17 residues. V lost 1 base and J 3 bases, leaving 18 bases between the germline ends. Per the germline V gene, CDR1 is SGHDN and CDR2 is FVKESK.

The J gene is TRBJ2-1, the V gene TRBV7-9; 12 bases map to TRBD2. Trimming at V came to 0 bases and at J to 4 bases, leaving 1 base not matched to a gene. Per the germline V gene, CDR1 is SEHNR and CDR2 is FQNEAQ (reference sequence). The CDR3 runs 16 residues. In DNA form, the CDR3 reads TGTGCCAGCAGCTTAGCGCTAGCGGGAGGGTACAATGAGCAGTTCTTC. Its protein product is CASSLALAGGYNEQFF.

V usage is TRBV19 and J usage is TRBJ2-7, with D uncertain. V was pared by 5 bases and J by 7 bases, with 9 bases between. CDR1 is LNHDA, CDR2 SQIVND, per germline (reference sequence). The CDR3 is 11 residues long. The CDR3 sequence is CASSSHREQYF. For the CDR3, the DNA is TGTGCCAGTAGTTCCCACCGGGAGCAGTACTTC. Supplemented by reference TRBV19 and TRBJ2-7, the full variable domain reads DGGITQSPKYLFRKEGQNVTLSCEQNLNHDAMYWYRQDPGQGLRLIYYSQIVNDFQKGDIAEGYSVSREKKESFPLTVTSAQKNPTAFYLCASSSHREQYFGPGTRLTVT.

The chain joins TRBV6-5 to TRBJ2-7; D not resolved. The CDR3 contains 11 residues. Trimming pared 3 bases from V and 7 bases from J, leaving 7 bases between. Germline lookup yields CDR1 MNHEY and CDR2 SVGAGI. CDR3 loop: CASSYQMEQYF. The CDR3 DNA reads as TGTGCCAGCAGTTATCAGATGGAGCAGTACTTC.

V usage is TRBV6-5 and J usage is TRBJ2-7; D may be TRBD1 (6 bases). CDR1 and CDR2 from the germline V gene are MNHEY and SVGAGI. The CDR3 has 14 residues. The V and J ends lost 2 bases and 3 bases respectively, with 11 bases between them. This CDR3 is CASSYGGQIYEQYF. The DNA of the CDR3 is TGTGCCAGCAGTTACGGAGGACAGATCTACGAGCAGTACTTC.

The rearrangement links TRBV7-9 to TRBJ1-2, with D possibly being TRBD1 (6 bases). This CDR3 comprises 13 residues. Trimming shortened V by 4 bases and J by 4 bases, and 10 bases separated the two germline ends. Germline assignment: CDR1 SEHNR and CDR2 FQNEAQ (reference sequence). The CDR3 nucleotides read TGTGCCAGCAGCTCCGGGACAACCTATGGCTACACCTTC. Its translation: CASSSGTTYGYTF.

This clonotype was seen only once. This chain joins TRBV28 and TRBJ2-2; weak D call: TRBD1 (6 bases). CDR3 length equals 15 residues. V was cut by 8 bases and J by 1 base, with 14 bases left in between. The V gene's germline CDR1 is MDHEN and CDR2 SYDVKM. CDR3 nucleotide sequence: TGTGCCAGCCTTAACCGGGACAAGAACACCGGGGAGCTGTTTTTT. Translating it yields CASLNRDKNTGELFF.

The sample holds one count of this clonotype. The junction departs from the called germline gene at one end, perhaps through a read error. V gene TRBV14 combines with J gene TRBJ2-1; 10 nucleotides align to TRBD2. CDR3 length: 16 amino acids. Germline V gene lookup returns CDR1 SGHDN and CDR2 FVKESK. CDR3 DNA sequence: TGTGCCAGCAGCCAACAAAGCGGGAGGGCCTACAATGGGCAGTTCTTC. Amino acid sequence: CASSQQSGRAYNGQFF.

The chain links TRBV6-1 to TRBJ2-1, with D possibly matching TRBD1 (6 bases). V was cut by 8 bases and J by 4 bases, with 15 bases left in between. CDR1 and CDR2 (germline): MNHNS, SASEGT. The CDR3 consists of 14 residues. CDR3 region: CASSDSWLYNEQFF. CDR3 DNA sequence: TGTGCCAGCTCGGACAGTTGGTTATACAATGAGCAGTTCTTC.

The rearrangement links TRBV24-1 to TRBJ2-3; D unresolved. The germline V and J ends were trimmed by 0 bases and 7 bases, with 4 bases remaining between them. Looked up from germline, CDR1 is KGHDR and CDR2 is SFDVKD. This CDR3 comprises 12 residues. CDR3 nucleotides: TGTGCCACCAGTGATTTGGTGAATACGCAGTATTTT. It specifies CATSDLVNTQYF.

This chain uses TRBV29-1 with TRBJ2-7; the D is unclear. Germline CDR1 reads SQVTM; CDR2 reads ANQGSEA. Trimming removed 4 bases at V and 5 bases at J, with 9 bases between. The CDR3 runs 11 residues. The CDR3 region is CSVGALDEQYF. CDR3 nucleotides: TGCAGCGTTGGAGCCCTAGACGAGCAGTACTTC.

The V call is TRBV2, the J call TRBJ2-1; no reliable D call. The CDR3 has 10 residues. Germline V gene data show CDR1 as SNHLY and CDR2 as FYNNEI. V was clipped by 8 bases and J by 7 bases, with 6 bases between them. As DNA, the CDR3 is TGTGCCAGCCAGAGGAATGAGCAGTTCTTC. Its translation: CASQRNEQFF.

The gene calls are TRBV20-1 and TRBJ1-2; D uncertain. Trimming took off 3 bases at V and 1 base at J, with 9 bases between the two ends. The germline V gene has CDR1 DFQATT and CDR2 SNEGSKA (reference sequence). CDR3 size: 13 residues. CDR3 sequence: CSARARVNYGYTF. The CDR3, as DNA: TGCAGTGCTAGGGCTAGGGTTAACTATGGCTACACCTTC.

This chain links TRBV9 with TRBJ1-4; D not certain. Germline V gives CDR1 SGDLS, CDR2 YYNGEE. The germline V and J ends were trimmed by 4 bases and 6 bases, with 10 bases remaining between them. The CDR3 has 13 amino acids. This CDR3 reads CASSPGSYEKLFF. CDR3 DNA sequence: TGTGCCAGCAGCCCCGGGAGTTATGAAAAACTGTTTTTT.

The sample holds one count of this clonotype. This chain uses TRBV6-5 with TRBJ2-1; D possibly matches TRBD1 or TRBD2 (5 bases each). The CDR3 is made up of 16 amino acids. The germline V and J ends were trimmed by 4 bases and 8 bases, with 21 bases remaining between them. Per germline, CDR1 MNHEY and CDR2 SVGAGI. The CDR3 region is CASSSSPGPDGHEQFF. Written as DNA, the CDR3 is TGTGCCAGCAGTTCATCACCGGGACCGGACGGCCATGAGCAGTTCTTC.

The V gene is TRBV13, the J gene TRBJ1-4; D is unclear. The CDR3 is 14 amino acids. V was clipped by 5 bases and J by 10 bases, with 17 bases between them. Germline V lookup: CDR1 PRHDT, CDR2 FYEKMQ (reference sequence). CDR3 sequence reads: CASSPRGGVRKLFF. CDR3 sequence (DNA): TGTGCCAGCAGCCCGCGTGGCGGGGTGCGAAAACTGTTTTTT.

The V gene is TRBV29-1, the J gene TRBJ2-2; possible D gene TRBD2, 5 bases. V lost 6 bases and J lost 5, with 7 bases in between. The CDR3 is 11 amino acids. Germline V gene data show CDR1 as SQVTM and CDR2 as ANQGSEA. Here the CDR3 DNA reads TGCAGCGTACGGGAAACCGGGGAGCTGTTTTTT. Amino acids: CSVRETGELFF.

The gene calls are TRBV7-8 and TRBJ1-2; D possibly corresponds to TRBD1 (5 bases). CDR1 and CDR2 from the germline V gene are SGHVS and FQNEAQ. Trimming pared 3 bases from V and 3 bases from J, leaving 14 bases between. The CDR3 loop spans 15 amino acids. CDR3 region: CASSFLSGGDYGYTF. CDR3 DNA sequence: TGTGCCAGCAGCTTTCTGTCTGGGGGGGACTATGGCTACACCTTC.

V usage is TRBV7-9 and J usage is TRBJ1-2; D is uncertain. This CDR3 comprises 16 residues. V lost 5 bases to trimming and J lost 0 bases, with 16 bases between them. CDR1 and CDR2 (germline): SEHNR, FQNEAQ (reference sequence). The CDR3 DNA is TGTGCCAGCAGCACAGAATCTGACCCAGCTAACTATGGCTACACCTTC. It is translated as CASSTESDPANYGYTF.

V gene TRBV14 combines with J gene TRBJ1-2; a possible D gene is TRBD1 (6 bases). The CDR3 loop spans 16 amino acids. Germline V gene data show CDR1 as SGHDN and CDR2 as FVKESK. V was cut by 0 bases and J by 8 bases, with 19 bases left in between. Here the CDR3 reads CASSQETGAGTTGYTF. CDR3 in DNA: TGTGCCAGCAGCCAAGAAACGGGGGCAGGTACAACGGGCTACACCTTC.

The chain carries TRBV13 and TRBJ1-6; D may be TRBD1 (6 bases). Trimming removed 2 bases from V and 5 bases from J, with 10 bases in between. The CDR3 covers 15 residues. Germline loops: CDR1 PRHDT, CDR2 FYEKMQ (reference sequence). CDR3 nucleotides: TGTGCCAGCAGCTTACAGGGGTGGAATAATTCACCCCTCCACTTT. It translates to CASSLQGWNNSPLHF. The full variable domain, completed using reference TRBV13 and TRBJ1-6, is AAGVIQSPRHLIKEKRETATLKCYPIPRHDTVYWYQQGPGQDPQFLISFYEKMQSDKGSIPDRFSAQQFSDYHSELNMSSLELGDSALYFCASSLQGWNNSPLHFGNGTRLTVT.